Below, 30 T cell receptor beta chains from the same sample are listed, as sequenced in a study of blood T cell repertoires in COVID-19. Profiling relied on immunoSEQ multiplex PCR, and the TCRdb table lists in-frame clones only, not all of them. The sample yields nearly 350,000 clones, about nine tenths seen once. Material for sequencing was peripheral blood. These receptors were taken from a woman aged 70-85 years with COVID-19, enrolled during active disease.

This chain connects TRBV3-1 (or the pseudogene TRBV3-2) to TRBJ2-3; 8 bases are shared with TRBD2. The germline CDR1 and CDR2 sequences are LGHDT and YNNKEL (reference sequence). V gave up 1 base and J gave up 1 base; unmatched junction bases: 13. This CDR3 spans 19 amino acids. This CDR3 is CASSQVVSSGSPRTDTQYF. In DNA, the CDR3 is TGTGCCAGCAGCCAAGTTGTGTCTAGCGGGTCTCCCCGCACAGATACGCAGTATTTT.

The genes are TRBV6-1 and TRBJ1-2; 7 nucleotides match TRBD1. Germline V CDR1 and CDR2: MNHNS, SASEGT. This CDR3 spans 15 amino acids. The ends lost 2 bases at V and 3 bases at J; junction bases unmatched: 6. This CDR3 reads CASSERTGVDYGYTF. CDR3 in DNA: TGTGCCAGCAGTGAAAGAACAGGGGTAGACTATGGCTACACCTTC.

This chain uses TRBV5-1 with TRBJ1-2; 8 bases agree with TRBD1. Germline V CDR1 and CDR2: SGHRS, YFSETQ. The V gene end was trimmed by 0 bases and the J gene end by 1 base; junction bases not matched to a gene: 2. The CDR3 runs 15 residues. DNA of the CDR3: TGCGCCAGCAGCTTGGGCGGACAGGGTAACTATGGCTACACCTTC. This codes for CASSLGGQGNYGYTF.

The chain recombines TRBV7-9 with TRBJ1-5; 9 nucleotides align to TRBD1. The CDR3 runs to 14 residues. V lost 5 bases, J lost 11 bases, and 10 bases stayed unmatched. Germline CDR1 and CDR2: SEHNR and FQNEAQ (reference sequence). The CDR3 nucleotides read TGTGCCAGCAGCCCCGACCTGGACAGGGGAGCCCAGCATTTT. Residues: CASSPDLDRGAQHF.

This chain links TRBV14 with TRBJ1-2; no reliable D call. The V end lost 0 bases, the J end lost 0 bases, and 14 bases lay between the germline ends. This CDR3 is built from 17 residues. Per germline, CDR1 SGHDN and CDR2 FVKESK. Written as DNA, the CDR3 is TGTGCCAGCAGCCAAGATATGGGGAGCCCAGCTAACTATGGCTACACCTTC. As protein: CASSQDMGSPANYGYTF.

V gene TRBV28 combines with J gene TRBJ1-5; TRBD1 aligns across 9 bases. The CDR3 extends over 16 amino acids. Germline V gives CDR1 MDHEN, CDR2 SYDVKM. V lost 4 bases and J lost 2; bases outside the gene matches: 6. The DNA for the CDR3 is TGTGCCAGCAGTTACAGGGGGCGCGGGCGCAATCAGCCCCAGCATTTT. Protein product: CASSYRGRGRNQPQHF. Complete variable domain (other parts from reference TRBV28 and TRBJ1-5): DVKVTQSSRYLVKRTGEKVFLECVQDMDHENMFWYRQDPGLGLRLIYFSYDVKMKEKGDIPEGYSVSREKKERFSLILESASTNQTSMYLCASSYRGRGRNQPQHFGDGTRLSIL.

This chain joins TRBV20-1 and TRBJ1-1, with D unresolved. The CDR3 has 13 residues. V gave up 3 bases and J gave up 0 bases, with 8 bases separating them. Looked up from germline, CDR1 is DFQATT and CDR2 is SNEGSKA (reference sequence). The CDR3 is CSASPYMNTEAFF. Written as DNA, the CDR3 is TGCAGTGCTAGTCCGTACATGAACACTGAAGCTTTCTTT.

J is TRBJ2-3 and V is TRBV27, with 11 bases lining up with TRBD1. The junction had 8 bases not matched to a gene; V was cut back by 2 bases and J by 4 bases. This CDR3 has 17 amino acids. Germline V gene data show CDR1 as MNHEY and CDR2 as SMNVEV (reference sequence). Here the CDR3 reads CASSLGGGGQGADTQYF. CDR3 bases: TGTGCCAGCAGTTTAGGGGGTGGGGGACAGGGGGCAGATACGCAGTATTTT.

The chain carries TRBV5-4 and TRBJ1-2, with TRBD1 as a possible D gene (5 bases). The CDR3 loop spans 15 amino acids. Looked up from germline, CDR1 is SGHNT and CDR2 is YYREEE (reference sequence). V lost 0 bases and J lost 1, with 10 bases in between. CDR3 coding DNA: TGTGCCAGCAGCTTGGCCGCAGACAGTAACTATGGCTACACCTTC. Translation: CASSLAADSNYGYTF.

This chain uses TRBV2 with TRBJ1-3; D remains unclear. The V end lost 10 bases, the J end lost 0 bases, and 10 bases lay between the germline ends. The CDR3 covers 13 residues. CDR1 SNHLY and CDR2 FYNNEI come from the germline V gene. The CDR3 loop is CATTRGSGNTIYF. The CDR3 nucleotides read TGTGCCACCACTCGCGGCTCTGGAAACACCATATATTTT. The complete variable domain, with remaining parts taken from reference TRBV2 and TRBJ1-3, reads EPEVTQTPSHQVTQMGQEVILRCVPISNHLYFYWYRQILGQKVEFLVSFYNNEISEKSEIFDDQFSVERPDGSNFTLKIRSTKLEDSAMYFCATTRGSGNTIYFGEGSWLTVV.

The DNA of the CDR3 is TGTGCCAGCAGGACACAGGCGATCTCTGGAAACACCATATATTTT. Protein: CASRTQAISGNTIYF. The J gene is TRBJ1-3, the V gene TRBV7-9; perhaps TRBD1 as D (5 bases). Germline CDR1 and CDR2: SEHNR and FQNEAQ (reference sequence). With 6 bases removed from V and 0 bases from J, the gap between germline ends came to 12 bases. The CDR3 runs to 15 residues.

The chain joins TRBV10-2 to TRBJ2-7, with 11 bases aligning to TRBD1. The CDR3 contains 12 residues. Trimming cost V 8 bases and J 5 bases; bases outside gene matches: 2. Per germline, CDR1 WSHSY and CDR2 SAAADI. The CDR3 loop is CASGTGGDEQYF. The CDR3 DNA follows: TGCGCCAGCGGGACAGGGGGAGACGAGCAGTACTTC.

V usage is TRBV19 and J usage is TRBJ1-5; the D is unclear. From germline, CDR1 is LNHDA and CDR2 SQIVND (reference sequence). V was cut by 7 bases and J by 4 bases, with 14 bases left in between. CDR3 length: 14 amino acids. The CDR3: CASNEVLWNQPQHF. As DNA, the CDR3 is TGTGCCAGTAATGAGGTTCTTTGGAATCAGCCCCAGCATTTT.

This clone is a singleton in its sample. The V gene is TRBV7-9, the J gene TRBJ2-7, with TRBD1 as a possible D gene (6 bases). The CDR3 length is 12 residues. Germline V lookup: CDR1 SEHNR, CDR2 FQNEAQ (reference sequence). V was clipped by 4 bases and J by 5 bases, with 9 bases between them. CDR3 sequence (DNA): TGTGCCAGCAGCTCCCAGGGGAACGAGCAGTACTTC. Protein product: CASSSQGNEQYF.

CDR3 DNA sequence: TGTGCCAGCAGTGTATCTAGCGGGGCGTACACAGATACGCAGTATTTT. Protein: CASSVSSGAYTDTQYF. The chain recombines TRBV2 with TRBJ2-3, with TRBD2 matching over 9 bases. The CDR3 covers 16 residues. The germline gives CDR1 SNHLY, CDR2 FYNNEI. Trimming at V came to 4 bases and at J to 2 bases, leaving 7 bases not matched to a gene.

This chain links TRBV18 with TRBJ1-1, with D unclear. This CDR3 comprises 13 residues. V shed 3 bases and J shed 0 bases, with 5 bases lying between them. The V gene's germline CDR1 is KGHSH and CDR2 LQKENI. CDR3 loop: CASSPSMNTEAFF. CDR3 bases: TGTGCCAGCTCACCGTCTATGAACACTGAAGCTTTCTTT.

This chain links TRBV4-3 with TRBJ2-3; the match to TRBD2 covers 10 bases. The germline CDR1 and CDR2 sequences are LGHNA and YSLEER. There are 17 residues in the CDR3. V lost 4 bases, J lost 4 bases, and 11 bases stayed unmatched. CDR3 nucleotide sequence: TGCGCCAGCAGCCTTTTGGGAGCGGGGGGGCCAGCAGATACGCAGTATTTT. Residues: CASSLLGAGGPADTQYF.

The CDR3 DNA sequence: TGTGCCATCAGTGCAGAGGGACAGGGAAGCGAAGAGACCCAGTACTTC. This gives the protein CAISAEGQGSEETQYF. V and J are TRBV10-3 and TRBJ2-5; 9 bases match TRBD1. V lost 4 bases, J lost 3 bases, and 9 bases stayed unmatched. Germline-derived CDR1 and CDR2 are ENHRY and SYGVKD. This CDR3 is built from 16 residues.

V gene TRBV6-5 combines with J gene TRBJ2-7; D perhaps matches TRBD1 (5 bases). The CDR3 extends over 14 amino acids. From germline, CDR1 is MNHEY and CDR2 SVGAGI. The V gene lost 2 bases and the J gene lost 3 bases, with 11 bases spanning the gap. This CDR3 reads CASSYERGGYEQYF. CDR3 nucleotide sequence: TGTGCCAGCAGTTACGAAAGGGGCGGCTACGAGCAGTACTTC.

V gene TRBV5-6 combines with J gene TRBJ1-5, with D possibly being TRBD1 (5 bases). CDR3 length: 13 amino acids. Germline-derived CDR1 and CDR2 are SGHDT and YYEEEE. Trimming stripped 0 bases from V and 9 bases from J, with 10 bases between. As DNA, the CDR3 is TGTGCCAGCAGCTTGGGGGGCTCGGGGCCCCAGCATTTT. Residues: CASSLGGSGPQHF.

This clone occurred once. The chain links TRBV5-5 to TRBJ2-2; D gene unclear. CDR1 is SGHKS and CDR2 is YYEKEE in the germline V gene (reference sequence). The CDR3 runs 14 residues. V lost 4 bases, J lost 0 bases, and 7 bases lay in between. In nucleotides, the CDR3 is TGTGCCAGCAGCCCCCGGGCGAACACCGGGGAGCTGTTTTTT. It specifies CASSPRANTGELFF.

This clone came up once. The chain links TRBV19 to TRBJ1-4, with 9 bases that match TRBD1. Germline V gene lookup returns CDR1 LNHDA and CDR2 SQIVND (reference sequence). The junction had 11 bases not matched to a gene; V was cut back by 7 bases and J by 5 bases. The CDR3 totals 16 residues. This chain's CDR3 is CASISRSGQGNEKLFF. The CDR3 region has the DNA TGTGCCAGTATATCCCGATCGGGACAGGGAAATGAAAAACTGTTTTTT. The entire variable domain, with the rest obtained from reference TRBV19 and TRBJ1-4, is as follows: DGGITQSPKYLFRKEGQNVTLSCEQNLNHDAMYWYRQDPGQGLRLIYYSQIVNDFQKGDIAEGYSVSREKKESFPLTVTSAQKNPTAFYLCASISRSGQGNEKLFFGSGTQLSVL.

CDR3: CASSFILLQGDTEAFF. The CDR3 DNA is TGTGCCAGCAGCTTCATACTATTACAGGGCGACACTGAAGCTTTCTTT. V and J are TRBV28 and TRBJ1-1, with D perhaps matching TRBD1 (6 bases). The CDR3 length is 16 residues. V lost 6 bases, J lost 3 bases, and 20 bases lay in between. Germline V CDR1 and CDR2: MDHEN, SYDVKM.

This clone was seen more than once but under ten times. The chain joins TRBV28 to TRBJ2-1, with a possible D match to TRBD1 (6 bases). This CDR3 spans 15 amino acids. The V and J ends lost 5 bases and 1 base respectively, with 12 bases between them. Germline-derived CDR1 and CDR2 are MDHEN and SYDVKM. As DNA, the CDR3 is TGTGCCAGCAGTCACAGGGCCGGTTCCTACAATGAGCAGTTCTTC. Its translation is CASSHRAGSYNEQFF.

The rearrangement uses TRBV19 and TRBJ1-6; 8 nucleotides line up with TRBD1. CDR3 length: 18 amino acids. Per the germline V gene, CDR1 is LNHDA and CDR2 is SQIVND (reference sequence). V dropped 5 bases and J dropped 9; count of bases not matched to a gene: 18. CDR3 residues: CASSLQGADRLSGSPLHF. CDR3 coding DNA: TGTGCCAGTAGTCTTCAGGGGGCGGACCGTCTCTCGGGTTCACCCCTCCACTTT.

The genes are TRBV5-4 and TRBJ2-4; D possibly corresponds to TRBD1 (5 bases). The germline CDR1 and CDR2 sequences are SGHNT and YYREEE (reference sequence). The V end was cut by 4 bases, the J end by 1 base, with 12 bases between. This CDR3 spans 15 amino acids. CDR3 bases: TGTGCCAGCAGCGATCCGACAGTGGCCAAAAACATTCAGTACTTC. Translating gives CASSDPTVAKNIQYF.

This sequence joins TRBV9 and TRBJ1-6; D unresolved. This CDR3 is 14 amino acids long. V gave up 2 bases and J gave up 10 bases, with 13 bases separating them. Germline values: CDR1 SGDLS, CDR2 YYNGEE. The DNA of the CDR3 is TGTGCCAGCAGCGTGAGCGGAATTGGATCACCCCTCCACTTT. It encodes CASSVSGIGSPLHF.

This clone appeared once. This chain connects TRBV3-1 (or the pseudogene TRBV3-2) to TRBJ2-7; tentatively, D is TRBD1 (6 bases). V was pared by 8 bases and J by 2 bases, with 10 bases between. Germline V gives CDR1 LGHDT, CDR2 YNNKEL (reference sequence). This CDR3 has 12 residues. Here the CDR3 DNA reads TGTGCCAGCCGCGGACAGACCTACGAGCAGTACTTC. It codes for CASRGQTYEQYF.

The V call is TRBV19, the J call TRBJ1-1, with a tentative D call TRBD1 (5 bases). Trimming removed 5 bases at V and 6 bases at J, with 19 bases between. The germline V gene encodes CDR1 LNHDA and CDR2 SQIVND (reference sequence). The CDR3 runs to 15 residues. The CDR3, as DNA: TGTGCCAGTAGTTCGCCAGGGAGGTGGGGTCCTGAAGCTTTCTTT. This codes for CASSSPGRWGPEAFF.

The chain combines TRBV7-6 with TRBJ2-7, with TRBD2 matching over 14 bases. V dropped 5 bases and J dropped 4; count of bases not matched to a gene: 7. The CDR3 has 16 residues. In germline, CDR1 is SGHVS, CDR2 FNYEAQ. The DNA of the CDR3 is TGTGCCAGCAGCCGGACTAGCGGGGGGACCTTTTACGAGCAGTACTTC. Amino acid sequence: CASSRTSGGTFYEQYF.